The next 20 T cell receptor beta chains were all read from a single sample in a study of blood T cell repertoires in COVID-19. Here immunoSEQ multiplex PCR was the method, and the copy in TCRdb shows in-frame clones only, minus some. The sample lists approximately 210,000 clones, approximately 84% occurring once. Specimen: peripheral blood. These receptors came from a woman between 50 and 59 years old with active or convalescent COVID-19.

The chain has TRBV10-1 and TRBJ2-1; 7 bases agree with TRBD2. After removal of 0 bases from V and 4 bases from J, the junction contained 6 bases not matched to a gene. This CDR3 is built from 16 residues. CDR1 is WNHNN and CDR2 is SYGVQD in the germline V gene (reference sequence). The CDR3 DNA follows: TGCGCCAGCAGTGAGTCGACGTTCGGGAGGTACAATGAGCAGTTCTTC. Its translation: CASSESTFGRYNEQFF.

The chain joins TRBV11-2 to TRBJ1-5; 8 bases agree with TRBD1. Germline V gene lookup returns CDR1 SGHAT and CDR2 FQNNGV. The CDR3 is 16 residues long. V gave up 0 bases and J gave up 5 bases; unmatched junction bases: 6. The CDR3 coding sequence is TGTGCCAGCAGCTTAGATAATGGACAGGGAGATCAGCCCCAGCATTTT. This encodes CASSLDNGQGDQPQHF.

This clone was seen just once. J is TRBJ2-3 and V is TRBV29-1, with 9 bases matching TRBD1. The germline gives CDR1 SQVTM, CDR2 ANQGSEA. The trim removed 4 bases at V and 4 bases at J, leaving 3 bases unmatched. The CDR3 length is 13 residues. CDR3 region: CSVARTGADTQYF. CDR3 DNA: TGCAGCGTTGCCCGGACAGGGGCAGATACGCAGTATTTT.

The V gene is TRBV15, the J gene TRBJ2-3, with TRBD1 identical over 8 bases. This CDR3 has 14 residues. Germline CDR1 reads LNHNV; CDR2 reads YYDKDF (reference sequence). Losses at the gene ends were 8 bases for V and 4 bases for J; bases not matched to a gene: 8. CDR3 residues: CATGRSGGADTQYF. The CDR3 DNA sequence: TGTGCCACCGGGCGGTCAGGGGGCGCAGATACGCAGTATTTT.

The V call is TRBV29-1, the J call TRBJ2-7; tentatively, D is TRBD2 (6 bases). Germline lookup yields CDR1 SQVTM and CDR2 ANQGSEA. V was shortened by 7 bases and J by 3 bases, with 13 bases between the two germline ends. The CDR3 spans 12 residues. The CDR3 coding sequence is TGCAGCGCTACGGGACTCCACTACGAGCAGTACTTC. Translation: CSATGLHYEQYF.

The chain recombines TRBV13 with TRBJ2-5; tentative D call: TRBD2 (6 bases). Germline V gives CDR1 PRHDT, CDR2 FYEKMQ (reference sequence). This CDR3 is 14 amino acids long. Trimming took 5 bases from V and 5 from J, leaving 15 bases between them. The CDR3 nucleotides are TGTGCCAGCAGCCCCCAGGTGGGGAGGGAGACCCAGTACTTC. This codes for CASSPQVGRETQYF. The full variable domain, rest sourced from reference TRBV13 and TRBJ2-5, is AAGVIQSPRHLIKEKRETATLKCYPIPRHDTVYWYQQGPGQDPQFLISFYEKMQSDKGSIPDRFSAQQFSDYHSELNMSSLELGDSALYFCASSPQVGRETQYFGPGTRLLVL.

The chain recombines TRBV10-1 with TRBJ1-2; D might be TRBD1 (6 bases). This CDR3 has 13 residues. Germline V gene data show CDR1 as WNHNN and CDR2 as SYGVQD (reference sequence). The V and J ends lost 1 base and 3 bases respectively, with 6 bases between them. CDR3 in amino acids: CASSEYRDYGYTF. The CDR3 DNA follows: TGCGCCAGCAGTGAGTACAGGGACTATGGCTACACCTTC.

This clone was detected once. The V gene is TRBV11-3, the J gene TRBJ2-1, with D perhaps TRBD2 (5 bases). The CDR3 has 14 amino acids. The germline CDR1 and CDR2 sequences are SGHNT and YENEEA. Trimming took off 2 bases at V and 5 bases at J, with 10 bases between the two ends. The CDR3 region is CASSLYGVDNEQFF. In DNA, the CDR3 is TGTGCCAGCAGCTTATACGGGGTGGACAATGAGCAGTTCTTC. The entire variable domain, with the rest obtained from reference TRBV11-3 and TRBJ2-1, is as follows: EAGVVQSPRYKIIEKKQPVAFWCNPISGHNTLYWYLQNLGQGPELLIRYENEEAVDDSQLPKDRFSAERLKGVDSTLKIQPAELGDSAVYLCASSLYGVDNEQFFGPGTRLTVL.

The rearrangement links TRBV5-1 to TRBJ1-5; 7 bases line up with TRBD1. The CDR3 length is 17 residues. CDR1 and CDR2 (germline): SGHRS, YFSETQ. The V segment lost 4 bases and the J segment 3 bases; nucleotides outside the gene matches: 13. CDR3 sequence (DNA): TGCGCCAGCAGCCCCGGAGAGGGGGCCCGTAACAATCAGCCCCAGCATTTT. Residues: CASSPGEGARNNQPQHF.

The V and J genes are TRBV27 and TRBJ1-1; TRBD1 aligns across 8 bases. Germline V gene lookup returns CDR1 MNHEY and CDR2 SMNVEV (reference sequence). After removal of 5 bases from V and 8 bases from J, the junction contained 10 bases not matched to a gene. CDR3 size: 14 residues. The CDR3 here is CASSPGQGLMEAFF. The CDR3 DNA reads TGTGCCAGCAGTCCCGGACAGGGACTGATGGAAGCTTTCTTT.

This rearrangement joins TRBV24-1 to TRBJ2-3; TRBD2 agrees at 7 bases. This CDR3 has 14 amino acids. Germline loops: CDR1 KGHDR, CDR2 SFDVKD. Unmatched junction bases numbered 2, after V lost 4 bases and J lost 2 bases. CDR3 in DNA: TGTGCCACCAGTGACCGGGACTACACAGATACGCAGTATTTT. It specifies CATSDRDYTDTQYF.

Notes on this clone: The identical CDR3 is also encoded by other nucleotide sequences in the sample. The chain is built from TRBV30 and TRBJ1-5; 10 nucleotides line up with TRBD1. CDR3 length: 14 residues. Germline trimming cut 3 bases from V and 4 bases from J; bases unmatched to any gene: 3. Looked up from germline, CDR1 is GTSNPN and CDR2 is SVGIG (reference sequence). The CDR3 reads CAWSQGQGNQPQHF. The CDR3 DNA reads TGTGCCTGGAGCCAGGGACAGGGGAATCAGCCCCAGCATTTT.

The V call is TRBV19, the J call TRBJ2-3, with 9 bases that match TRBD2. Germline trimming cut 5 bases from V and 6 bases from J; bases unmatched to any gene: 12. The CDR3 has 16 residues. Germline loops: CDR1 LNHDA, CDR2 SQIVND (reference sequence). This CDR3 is CASSGWASGKGDTQYF. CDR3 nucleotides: TGTGCCAGTAGTGGTTGGGCTAGCGGGAAGGGGGATACGCAGTATTTT. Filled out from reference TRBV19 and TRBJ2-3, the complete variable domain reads DGGITQSPKYLFRKEGQNVTLSCEQNLNHDAMYWYRQDPGQGLRLIYYSQIVNDFQKGDIAEGYSVSREKKESFPLTVTSAQKNPTAFYLCASSGWASGKGDTQYFGPGTRLTVL.

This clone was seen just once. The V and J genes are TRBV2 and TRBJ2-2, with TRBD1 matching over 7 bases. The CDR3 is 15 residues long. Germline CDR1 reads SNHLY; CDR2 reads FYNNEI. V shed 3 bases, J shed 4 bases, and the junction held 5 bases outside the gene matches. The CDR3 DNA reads TGTGCCAGCAGTGAGCAGGACAGGAGCACCGGGGAGCTGTTTTTT. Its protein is CASSEQDRSTGELFF. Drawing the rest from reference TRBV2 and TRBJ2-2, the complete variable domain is EPEVTQTPSHQVTQMGQEVILRCVPISNHLYFYWYRQILGQKVEFLVSFYNNEISEKSEIFDDQFSVERPDGSNFTLKIRSTKLEDSAMYFCASSEQDRSTGELFFGEGSRLTVL.

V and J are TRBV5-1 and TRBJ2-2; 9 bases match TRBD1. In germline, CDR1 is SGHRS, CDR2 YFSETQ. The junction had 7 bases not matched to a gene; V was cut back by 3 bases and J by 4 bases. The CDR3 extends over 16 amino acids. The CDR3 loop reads CASSSQGALGTGELFF. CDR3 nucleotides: TGCGCCAGCAGCTCACAGGGGGCGCTGGGCACCGGGGAGCTGTTTTTT.

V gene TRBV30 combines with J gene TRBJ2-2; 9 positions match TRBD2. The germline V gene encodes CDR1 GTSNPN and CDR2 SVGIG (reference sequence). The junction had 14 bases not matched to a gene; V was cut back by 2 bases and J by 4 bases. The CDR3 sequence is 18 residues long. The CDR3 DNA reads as TGTGCCTGGAGTCCTATAGCGGGAGAGATGTATAGCACCGGGGAGCTGTTTTTT. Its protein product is CAWSPIAGEMYSTGELFF.

This CDR3 is CASRAQRLSGRARNEQFF. As DNA, the CDR3 is TGTGCCTCCCGCGCCCAGCGCCTTAGCGGGAGGGCCAGGAATGAGCAGTTCTTC. V and J are TRBV19 and TRBJ2-1; 11 bases line up with TRBD2. Germline V lookup: CDR1 LNHDA, CDR2 SQIVND (reference sequence). This CDR3 has 18 amino acids. Germline trimming cut 11 bases from V and 7 bases from J; bases unmatched to any gene: 22.

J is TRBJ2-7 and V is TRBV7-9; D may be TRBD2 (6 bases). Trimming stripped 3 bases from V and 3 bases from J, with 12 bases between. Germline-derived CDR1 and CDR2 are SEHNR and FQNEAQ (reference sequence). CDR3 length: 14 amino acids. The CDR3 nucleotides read TGTGCCAGCAGCTTTGGTTTCGGGGGCTACGAGCAGTACTTC. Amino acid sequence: CASSFGFGGYEQYF.

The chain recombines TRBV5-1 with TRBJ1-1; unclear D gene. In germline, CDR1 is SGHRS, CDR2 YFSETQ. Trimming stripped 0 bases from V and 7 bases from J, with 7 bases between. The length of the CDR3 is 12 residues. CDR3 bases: TGCGCCAGCAGCTTGGATACAGTTGAAGCTTTCTTT. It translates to CASSLDTVEAFF.

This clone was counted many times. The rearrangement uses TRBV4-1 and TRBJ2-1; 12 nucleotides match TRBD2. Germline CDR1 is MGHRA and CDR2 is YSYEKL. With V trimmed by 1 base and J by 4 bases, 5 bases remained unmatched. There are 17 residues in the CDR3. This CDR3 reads CASSQGGLAGTYNEQFF. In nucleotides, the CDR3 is TGCGCCAGCAGCCAAGGCGGACTAGCGGGAACATACAATGAGCAGTTCTTC.